A single sample is the source of the 31 T cell receptor beta chains below, sequenced in a study of T-cell memory formation after mild COVID-19. TCRdb passed the 5' RACE reads through MiXCR, listing each CDR3 protein once. The data contain some 260,000 distinct CDR3 sequences, roughly 15% of them singletons. The material sequenced was PBMCs or a T cell subset sorted from them (not recorded which). Receptor source: a man aged 18 to 35 who had mild COVID-19 (a few samples of this study predate the infection). Cell type and time point are not known.

The chain has TRBV20-1 and TRBJ2-3; the D is unclear. This CDR3 spans 13 amino acids. CDR1 and CDR2 (germline): DFQATT, SNEGSKA (reference sequence). V lost 2 bases to trimming and J lost 2 bases, with 8 bases between them. The CDR3 DNA is TGCAGTGCTAGATTGGGTACCACAGATACGCAGTATTTT. This sequence encodes CSARLGTTDTQYF.

In this sample, this clonotype turned up a few times. The J gene is TRBJ2-3, the V gene TRBV18, with TRBD1 matching 9 bases. Trimming took 3 bases from V and 0 from J; bases not matched to a gene: 7. The germline gives CDR1 KGHSH, CDR2 LQKENI. This CDR3 has 17 amino acids. CDR3 amino acids: CASSPRTGAMSTDTQYF. For the CDR3, the DNA is TGTGCCAGCTCACCGCGGACAGGGGCGATGAGCACAGATACGCAGTATTTT.

The chain uses TRBV18 and TRBJ2-7; D is ambiguous. Germline assignment: CDR1 KGHSH and CDR2 LQKENI. Trimming shortened V by 1 base and J by 3 bases, and 7 bases separated the two germline ends. The CDR3 consists of 13 residues. The CDR3 reads CASSPQENYEQYF. The CDR3 bases are TGTGCCAGCTCACCACAGGAGAACTACGAGCAGTACTTC.

This clonotype was counted ten times or more. This sequence joins TRBV5-1 and TRBJ1-4; maybe TRBD1 (5 bases). The CDR3 totals 15 residues. Trimming pared 4 bases from V and 0 bases from J, leaving 10 bases between. Per the germline V gene, CDR1 is SGHRS and CDR2 is YFSETQ. CDR3 DNA: TGCGCCAGCAGCCGCGACAGAGCAACTAATGAAAAACTGTTTTTT. Its translation: CASSRDRATNEKLFF.

A few counts support this clonotype. The J gene is TRBJ1-2, the V gene TRBV4-3, with TRBD1 matching over 11 bases. CDR3 length: 15 amino acids. After removal of 0 bases from V and 6 bases from J, the junction contained 3 bases not matched to a gene. Per germline, CDR1 LGHNA and CDR2 YSLEER. CDR3 in amino acids: CASSQDAGQGDGYTF. CDR3 nucleotide sequence: TGCGCCAGCAGCCAAGATGCGGGACAGGGGGATGGCTACACCTTC.

The gene calls are TRBV2 and TRBJ1-1; TRBD1 matches 8 bases. CDR3 size: 13 residues. The germline CDR1 and CDR2 sequences are SNHLY and FYNNEI. The ends lost 6 bases at V and 4 bases at J; junction bases unmatched: 4. CDR3 DNA: TGTGCCAGCAGGGGGGACAGGACCACTGAAGCTTTCTTT. It is translated as CASRGDRTTEAFF.

The rearrangement joins TRBV25-1 to TRBJ1-2, with TRBD1 matching 9 bases. The CDR3 is made up of 15 amino acids. V trimming: 1 base; J trimming: 6 bases; junction bases outside the gene matches: 6. CDR1 and CDR2 (germline): MGHDK, SYGVNS. CDR3 bases: TGTGCCAGCAGTGAATCACGGGACAGGGTGGATGGCTACACCTTC. Amino acid sequence: CASSESRDRVDGYTF.

This chain connects TRBV4-1 to TRBJ2-3; the D is unclear. Germline lookup yields CDR1 MGHRA and CDR2 YSYEKL. The CDR3 is 16 amino acids. V was trimmed by 3 bases and J by 6 bases, leaving 19 bases between them. The CDR3 DNA follows: TGCGCCAGCAGCCACCTCGGACGTGCGCGGATGGATACGCAGTATTTT. This codes for CASSHLGRARMDTQYF.

The J gene is TRBJ2-5, the V gene TRBV9; D ambiguous. With 0 bases removed from V and 1 base from J, the gap between germline ends came to 13 bases. The CDR3 is 16 amino acids. Per germline, CDR1 SGDLS and CDR2 YYNGEE. The CDR3 region has the DNA TGTGCCAGCAGCGTAGCTTCCGGCAGCTTCCAAGAGACCCAGTACTTC. Translation gives CASSVASGSFQETQYF.

This clonotype was recorded many times. DNA for the CDR3: TGTGCCAGCAGACCGGGTTTGACGGTTCTGGGTGAGCAGTTCTTC. Amino acid sequence: CASRPGLTVLGEQFF. The chain is built from TRBV12-3 or TRBV12-4 and TRBJ2-1; D uncertain. The CDR3 runs to 15 residues. V was cut by 6 bases and J by 9 bases, with 21 bases left in between.

V is TRBV6-2 or TRBV6-3 and J is TRBJ2-1; 7 bases agree with TRBD2. CDR1 is MNHEY, CDR2 SVGEGT, per germline. J lost 5 bases, V lost 6 bases, and 7 bases had no gene match. There are 14 residues in the CDR3. This chain's CDR3 is CASRTGTINNEQFF. In nucleotides, the CDR3 is TGTGCCAGCAGAACCGGGACTATCAACAATGAGCAGTTCTTC.

A few counts support this clonotype. The chain employs TRBV20-1 and TRBJ1-1; D not certain. There are 11 residues in the CDR3. Trimming left V 2 bases short and J 0 bases short, with 1 base between. Germline CDR1 DFQATT, CDR2 SNEGSKA (reference sequence). DNA for the CDR3: TGCAGTGCTAGAATGAACACTGAAGCTTTCTTT. Translated: CSARMNTEAFF.

The chain couples TRBV30 to TRBJ2-7, with a tentative D call TRBD1 (7 bases). In germline, CDR1 is GTSNPN, CDR2 SVGIG (reference sequence). The germline V and J ends were trimmed by 5 bases and 6 bases, with 17 bases remaining between them. This CDR3 spans 13 amino acids. CDR3 sequence (DNA): TGTGCCTGGGCGCGGGACAGAAATGGCGAGCAGTACTTC. This codes for CAWARDRNGEQYF. The variable domain in full, with the rest retrieved from reference TRBV30 and TRBJ2-7, is SQTIHQWPATLVQPVGSPLSLECTVEGTSNPNLYWYRQAAGRGLQLLFYSVGIGQISSEVPQNLSASRPQDRQFILSSKKLLLSDSGFYLCAWARDRNGEQYFGPGTRLTVT.

The chain recombines TRBV2 with TRBJ1-5, with TRBD1 matching 7 bases. Trimming took 8 bases from V and 2 from J; bases not matched to a gene: 3. The CDR3 sequence is 13 residues long. From germline, CDR1 is SNHLY and CDR2 FYNNEI. CDR3 sequence: CASGQGGNQPQHF. The CDR3 nucleotides read TGTGCCAGCGGTCAGGGGGGCAATCAGCCCCAGCATTTT.

V and J are TRBV5-1 and TRBJ1-4; no clear D gene. Germline values: CDR1 SGHRS, CDR2 YFSETQ. The CDR3 covers 14 residues. V lost 0 bases, J lost 7 bases, and 10 bases lay in between. CDR3 region: CASSLDPTGEKLFF. In DNA, the CDR3 is TGCGCCAGCAGCTTGGACCCCACGGGTGAAAAACTGTTTTTT.

The chain employs TRBV21-1 and TRBJ2-7; TRBD1 reflects the table's D call only, with no check against the DNA. TRBV21-1 counts as a pseudogene. The CDR3 extends over 14 amino acids. The CDR3, as DNA: TGTGCCAGCAGGGGGGGACACCCGATCTACGAGCAGTACGTC. This encodes CASRGGHPIYEQYV.

The chain couples TRBV7-2 to TRBJ2-3; D gene unclear. The V and J ends lost 3 bases and 5 bases respectively, with 9 bases between them. The length of the CDR3 is 13 residues. Germline loops: CDR1 SGHTA, CDR2 FQGNSA. For the CDR3, the DNA is TGTGCCAGCAGCTTCTCCAGTGGAGATACGCAGTATTTT. Its protein product is CASSFSSGDTQYF. Variable domain in full (rest from reference TRBV7-2 and TRBJ2-3): GAGVSQSPSNKVTEKGKDVELRCDPISGHTALYWYRQSLGQGLEFLIYFQGNSAPDKSGLPSDRFSAERTGGSVSTLTIQRTQQEDSAVYLCASSFSSGDTQYFGPGTRLTVL.

The table lists this clonotype with a few counts. This chain joins TRBV24-1 and TRBJ1-2; a weak D match, TRBD1 (6 bases). This CDR3 is 13 amino acids long. The germline gives CDR1 KGHDR, CDR2 SFDVKD. V was shortened by 4 bases and J by 7 bases, with 12 bases between the two germline ends. The CDR3 reads CATSEQQGFGYTF. Written as DNA, the CDR3 is TGTGCCACCAGTGAGCAGCAGGGGTTTGGCTACACCTTC.

Here the CDR3 DNA reads TGTGCCAGTAGTCCACGGGACAGGGACGGGGAGCTGTTTTTT. Residues: CASSPRDRDGELFF. The genes are TRBV19 and TRBJ2-2; TRBD1 matches at 9 bases. Germline values: CDR1 LNHDA, CDR2 SQIVND (reference sequence). This CDR3 is 14 amino acids long. V lost 5 bases to trimming and J lost 7 bases; unmatched junction nucleotides: 5.

This clonotype has just a few counts. V and J are TRBV29-1 and TRBJ1-1; the D is unclear. V shed 3 bases and J shed 5 bases, with 10 bases lying between them. Per germline, CDR1 SQVTM and CDR2 ANQGSEA. This CDR3 has 12 residues. The CDR3 spells CSVDRARTEAFF. The CDR3 region has the DNA TGCAGCGTTGATCGGGCGAGGACTGAAGCTTTCTTT.

Ten or more counts support this clonotype. The chain is built from TRBV5-5 and TRBJ2-5, with D unresolved. CDR1 and CDR2 from the germline V gene are SGHKS and YYEKEE (reference sequence). This CDR3 has 12 residues. V was cut by 4 bases and J by 3 bases, with 7 bases left in between. In DNA form, the CDR3 reads TGTGCCAGCAGCGAGAATGAAGAGACCCAGTACTTC. Protein: CASSENEETQYF.

This clonotype was observed many times. The chain combines TRBV12-3 or TRBV12-4 with TRBJ2-1, with 8 bases aligning to TRBD2. There are 14 residues in the CDR3. The trim removed 3 bases at V and 7 bases at J, leaving 5 bases unmatched. CDR3 protein: CASSFSGGLNEQFF. The CDR3 DNA sequence: TGTGCCAGCAGTTTCAGCGGGGGTCTAAATGAGCAGTTCTTC.

The gene calls are TRBV5-1 and TRBJ2-3, with 8 nucleotides matching TRBD1. The J segment lost 2 bases and the V segment lost 0 bases, leaving 5 bases of the junction unmatched. Germline V gene sequence: CDR1 SGHRS, CDR2 YFSETQ. There are 16 residues in the CDR3. The CDR3 loop reads CASSLGQGIYTDTQYF. The CDR3 DNA sequence: TGCGCCAGCAGCTTGGGACAGGGGATTTACACAGATACGCAGTATTTT.

The V and J genes are TRBV12-3 or TRBV12-4 and TRBJ2-1; 12 nucleotides match TRBD2. V dropped 6 bases and J dropped 7; count of bases not matched to a gene: 7. This CDR3 region has 15 residues. The CDR3 nucleotides are TGTGCCAGCAGCCCCCCTAGCGGGGGGGTTAATGAGCAGTTCTTC. This translates into CASSPPSGGVNEQFF.

This clonotype was detected many times. This chain's CDR3 is CASSGTANTGELFF. CDR3 sequence (DNA): TGTGCCAGTAGTGGGACAGCGAACACCGGGGAGCTGTTTTTT. The genes are TRBV19 and TRBJ2-2; 7 bases match TRBD1. Unmatched junction bases numbered 0, after V lost 5 bases and J lost 0 bases. The CDR3 sequence is 14 residues long. Germline V lookup: CDR1 LNHDA, CDR2 SQIVND (reference sequence).

The genes are TRBV6-6 and TRBJ1-2; D not certain. CDR3 size: 14 residues. The germline V gene encodes CDR1 MNHNY and CDR2 SVGAGI (reference sequence). V dropped 2 bases and J dropped 1 base, with 8 bases sitting between them. The CDR3 is CASSYGRGNYGYTF. The CDR3 DNA follows: TGTGCCAGCAGTTACGGGCGGGGTAACTATGGCTACACCTTC.

This sequence joins TRBV5-1 and TRBJ1-1, with 7 bases fitting TRBD1. CDR3 size: 14 residues. The germline V gene has CDR1 SGHRS and CDR2 YFSETQ. V gave up 7 bases and J gave up 1 base; unmatched junction bases: 7. CDR3 in DNA: TGCGCCAGCTTCACCGGGACAGCGAACACTGAAGCTTTCTTT. As protein: CASFTGTANTEAFF.

This clonotype was seen ten or more times. The CDR3 DNA follows: TGTGCCAGCAGCAGGGGGTCCTCTGGAAACACCATATATTTT. As protein: CASSRGSSGNTIYF. The gene calls are TRBV12-3 or TRBV12-4 and TRBJ1-3; 7 nucleotides line up with TRBD1. CDR3 length: 14 residues. Trimming removed 6 bases from V and 0 bases from J; junction bases left unmatched: 2.

The chain carries TRBV2 and TRBJ2-7; D is uncertain. The CDR3 has 13 amino acids. The germline CDR1 and CDR2 sequences are SNHLY and FYNNEI. Trimming removed 3 bases at V and 0 bases at J, with 6 bases between. This CDR3 reads CASSDTPSYEQYV. The CDR3 region has the DNA TGTGCCAGCAGTGACACCCCCTCCTACGAGCAGTACGTC.

The chain employs TRBV21-1 and TRBJ2-5; the table's D call, TRBD2, has no DNA check behind it. TRBV21-1 is a documented pseudogene. This CDR3 has 14 amino acids. The DNA for the CDR3 is TGTGCCAGCAGCACACTGGACTCGTACGAGACCCAGTACTTC. Amino acid sequence: CASSTLDSYETQYF.

CDR3 in amino acids: CASRGVYEQYF. The CDR3 DNA sequence: TGTGCCAGCCGTGGAGTCTACGAGCAGTACTTC. This chain connects TRBV6-1 to TRBJ2-7; unclear D gene. Trimming stripped 8 bases from V and 3 bases from J, with 8 bases between. The CDR3 is made up of 11 amino acids. Germline values: CDR1 MNHNS, CDR2 SASEGT.